The 17 T cell receptor beta chains below all came from one sample that was sequenced in a study of glioma-infiltrating T cells after dendritic cell vaccination. The protocol was immunoSEQ multiplex PCR, while the TCRdb copy is restricted to in-frame clones and leaves out a portion. Here the sample spans about 82,000 clones, over 85% being singletons. The sequenced sample was blood, obtained before dendritic cell vaccination. The receptor set was obtained from a human donor with glioblastoma.

This chain links TRBV15 with TRBJ2-3; TRBD2 aligns across 11 bases. After removal of 4 bases from V and 3 bases from J, the junction contained 6 bases not matched to a gene. CDR3 length: 16 residues. Germline V gene sequence: CDR1 LNHNV, CDR2 YYDKDF (reference sequence). The CDR3 here is CATSTRLAGGTDTQYF. In DNA, the CDR3 is TGTGCCACCAGCACTAGATTAGCGGGGGGGACAGATACGCAGTATTTT.

The genes are TRBV14 and TRBJ2-4, with D perhaps matching TRBD1 (6 bases). Between the trimmed V and J ends, which lost 3 bases and 1 base, there was a span of 13 bases. Per germline, CDR1 SGHDN and CDR2 FVKESK. CDR3 length: 16 amino acids. CDR3 DNA: TGTGCCAGCAGCCACCAACAGGGTTCTGCCAAAAACATTCAGTACTTC. This translates into CASSHQQGSAKNIQYF.

The chain has TRBV5-1 and TRBJ1-1, with TRBD1 matching over 9 bases. J lost 1 base, V lost 2 bases, and 3 bases had no gene match. This CDR3 has 15 amino acids. Germline V gene data show CDR1 as SGHRS and CDR2 as YFSETQ. The CDR3 DNA reads TGCGCCAGCAGCTTTACGGGACAGGGGAACACTGAAGCTTTCTTT. It translates to CASSFTGQGNTEAFF.

The V gene is TRBV30, the J gene TRBJ2-7, with D possibly TRBD2 on 7 matching bases. CDR3 length: 12 residues. With 4 bases removed from V and 9 bases from J, the gap between germline ends came to 16 bases. Germline CDR1 is GTSNPN and CDR2 is SVGIG (reference sequence). CDR3 protein: CAWNPRGGGQYF. The CDR3 bases are TGTGCCTGGAACCCCCGCGGGGGCGGGCAGTACTTC.

This chain links TRBV6-6 with TRBJ2-7; the match to TRBD1 covers 7 bases. This CDR3 is 15 amino acids long. After removal of 4 bases from V and 3 bases from J, the junction contained 9 bases not matched to a gene. Germline V gene data show CDR1 as MNHNY and CDR2 as SVGAGI (reference sequence). CDR3: CASSSGDSLFYEQYF. DNA of the CDR3: TGTGCCAGCAGTTCTGGGGACAGCCTCTTCTACGAGCAGTACTTC.

The rearrangement uses TRBV2 and TRBJ2-2; TRBD1 aligns across 12 bases. Germline values: CDR1 SNHLY, CDR2 FYNNEI. The CDR3 is 15 amino acids. The trim removed 9 bases at V and 4 bases at J, leaving 6 bases unmatched. For the CDR3, the DNA is TGTGCCAGTTCCCCGGGACAGGGGGCCACCGGGGAGCTGTTTTTT. This gives the protein CASSPGQGATGELFF.

The CDR3 DNA sequence: TGTGCCATCAGTGAATATGGGGGCAGGAACACTGAAGCTTTCTTT. This translates into CAISEYGGRNTEAFF. The rearrangement joins TRBV10-3 to TRBJ1-1, with D possibly being TRBD1 (6 bases). CDR1 is ENHRY, CDR2 SYGVKD, per germline. The ends were cut back, 3 bases at V and 1 base at J, with 12 bases in the middle. The CDR3 runs 15 residues.

The chain employs TRBV6-6 and TRBJ2-7, with D tentatively TRBD1 (5 bases). The CDR3 covers 15 residues. Germline assignment: CDR1 MNHNY and CDR2 SVGAGI (reference sequence). V shed 0 bases and J shed 2 bases, with 11 bases lying between them. The CDR3 nucleotides read TGTGCCAGCAGTTACTCCACTCCAGGGACCTACGAGCAGTACTTC. Amino acids: CASSYSTPGTYEQYF.

The chain couples TRBV9 to TRBJ2-7, with D hard to call. CDR1 is SGDLS and CDR2 is YYNGEE in the germline V gene. This CDR3 region has 14 residues. The V end lost 0 bases, the J end lost 5 bases, and 12 bases lay between the germline ends. The CDR3 DNA reads as TGTGCCAGCAGCGTAGTTTCAAACCAGGACGAGCAGTACTTC. This gives the protein CASSVVSNQDEQYF.

The J gene is TRBJ2-2, the V gene TRBV19; 7 positions agree with TRBD1. The CDR3 contains 16 residues. Germline values: CDR1 LNHDA, CDR2 SQIVND (reference sequence). The V segment lost 2 bases and the J segment 5 bases; nucleotides outside the gene matches: 8. The CDR3 sequence is CASSILGTVETGELFF. CDR3 nucleotides: TGTGCCAGTAGTATACTGGGGACAGTCGAAACCGGGGAGCTGTTTTTT.

The genes are TRBV11-3 and TRBJ1-1, with D hard to call. Germline V gene sequence: CDR1 SGHNT, CDR2 YENEEA. Deletions cut 0 bases from V and 0 bases from J, with 5 bases between. This CDR3 has 14 residues. The CDR3 DNA reads as TGTGCCAGCAGCTTAGATGCGCTGAACACTGAAGCTTTCTTT. As protein: CASSLDALNTEAFF.

J is TRBJ1-1 and V is TRBV30; D unresolved. Germline-derived CDR1 and CDR2 are GTSNPN and SVGIG (reference sequence). Deletions cut 3 bases from V and 4 bases from J, with 15 bases between. The length of the CDR3 is 14 residues. CDR3 amino acids: CAWRQNAGSTEAFF. The CDR3 DNA reads as TGTGCCTGGAGGCAGAACGCGGGGTCCACTGAAGCTTTCTTT.

The CDR3 sequence is CASSEYRGDTEAFF. In nucleotides, the CDR3 is TGTGCCAGCAGTGAATACAGGGGAGACACTGAAGCTTTCTTT. This chain connects TRBV6-1 to TRBJ1-1; the match to TRBD1 covers 7 bases. V lost 2 bases and J lost 3; bases outside the gene matches: 3. The CDR3 consists of 14 residues. Germline V CDR1 and CDR2: MNHNS, SASEGT.

The V gene is TRBV5-1, the J gene TRBJ2-3; the D gene is possibly TRBD1 (5 bases). The germline CDR1 and CDR2 sequences are SGHRS and YFSETQ. Trimming removed 0 bases at V and 6 bases at J, with 11 bases between. There are 14 residues in the CDR3. The CDR3 loop reads CASSLVPDKDTQYF. As DNA, the CDR3 is TGCGCCAGCAGCTTGGTCCCGGACAAGGATACGCAGTATTTT.

This clone came up once. The V gene is TRBV14, the J gene TRBJ2-7; 9 bases fit TRBD2. J gave up 3 bases and V 5 bases, and 8 bases lay outside the gene matches. The CDR3 is 15 residues long. Germline V lookup: CDR1 SGHDN, CDR2 FVKESK. The CDR3 DNA reads as TGTGCCAGCAGCACGCTTACTAGCGGGTACTACGAGCAGTACTTC. Amino acid sequence: CASSTLTSGYYEQYF.

On this clone itself: The junction departs from the called germline gene at one end, perhaps through a read error. The rearrangement uses TRBV5-1 and TRBJ1-1; 9 nucleotides align to TRBD1. Germline CDR1 SGHRS, CDR2 YFSETQ. The CDR3 runs 14 residues. The CDR3 DNA reads TGCGCCAGCAGCCGGACAGGGGATAACAGTGAAGCTTTCTTT. Encoded protein: CASSRTGDNSEAFF.

The chain has TRBV2 and TRBJ1-4; no clear D gene. This CDR3 comprises 14 residues. In germline, CDR1 is SNHLY, CDR2 FYNNEI. Trimming removed 0 bases from V and 8 bases from J, with 10 bases in between. CDR3 residues: CASSEAFEGEKLFF. For the CDR3, the DNA is TGTGCCAGCAGTGAAGCCTTTGAGGGCGAAAAACTGTTTTTT. Looking up the rest from reference TRBV2 and TRBJ1-4 gives the full variable domain: EPEVTQTPSHQVTQMGQEVILRCVPISNHLYFYWYRQILGQKVEFLVSFYNNEISEKSEIFDDQFSVERPDGSNFTLKIRSTKLEDSAMYFCASSEAFEGEKLFFGSGTQLSVL.